The rows below give T cell receptor beta chains drawn from one sample of a study of identical twins. TCRdb re-called the 5' RACE reads through MiXCR, storing one row per CDR3 protein. The profile shows 500,000 or so distinct CDR3 sequences, 13% to 15% of them singletons. This sample also appeared in a second study, on yellow fever vaccine responses in identical twins.

Input material: CD4+ T cells sorted from blood. The receptors stem from a woman between 18 and 29 years old in good health. CDR3s include the opening cysteine and the closing phenylalanine or tryptophan. A D gene is named only where the DNA matches it firmly. A row's size may be missing; if present it is once, few, many or a size class.

abundance,d_gene,v_gene,len,j_gene,CDR3nt,CDR3aa
few,NA,TRBV6-1,13,TRBJ2-5,TGTGCCAGCAGCTGGGGATTAAGAGAGACCCAGTACTTC,CASSWGLRETQYF
NA,TRBD1,TRBV12-3/TRBV12-4,16,TRBJ1-5,TGTGCCAGCAGTTCTAGGACAGGGGGCAGCAATCAGCCCCAGCATTTT,CASSSRTGGSNQPQHF
few,TRBD2,TRBV11-1,19,TRBJ2-1,TGTGCCAGCAGCCAGGGACTAGCGGGCGATTTTAGCTCCTACAATGAGCAGTTCTTC,CASSQGLAGDFSSYNEQFF
NA,NA,TRBV12-3/TRBV12-4,12,TRBJ2-1,TGTGCCAGCAGTCAGTGGGTGGATGAGCAGTTCTTC,CASSQWVDEQFF
NA,NA,TRBV2,11,TRBJ2-7,TGTGCCAGCAGCCGCCCAAGCCCGCAGTACTTC,CASSRPSPQYF
NA,TRBD2,TRBV20-1,14,TRBJ2-1,TGCAGTGCTCCGACTAGCGGGAGGGTCTATGAGCAGTTCTTC,CSAPTSGRVYEQFF
few,TRBD2,TRBV12-3/TRBV12-4,14,TRBJ2-1,TGTGCCAGCATCCGGACTAGCGGGTCTCCTGAGCAGTTCTTC,CASIRTSGSPEQFF
many,NA,TRBV4-1,12,TRBJ2-7,TGCGCCAGCAGCCAACCTCTAGAAGAGCAGTACTTC,CASSQPLEEQYF
few,TRBD2,TRBV5-1,13,TRBJ2-1,TGCGCCAGCAGCTTTCGACTAGCGAATGAGCAGTTCTTC,CASSFRLANEQFF
few,TRBD1,TRBV28,16,TRBJ1-5,TGTGCCAGCAGTTTCGCCAACAGGGGACGCGATCAGCCCCAGCATTTT,CASSFANRGRDQPQHF
few,NA,TRBV20-1,13,TRBJ1-5,TGCAGTGCCTACCGGGACCCCAATCAGCCCCAGCATTTT,CSAYRDPNQPQHF
NA,TRBD1,TRBV19,16,TRBJ2-1,TGTGCCAGTAGTATAGTGTCGGGACAGCTATACAATGAGCAGTTCTTC,CASSIVSGQLYNEQFF
NA,NA,TRBV5-1,16,TRBJ1-4,TGCGCCAGCAGCTTATTCGACCGTACAACTAATGAAAAACTGTTTTTT,CASSLFDRTTNEKLFF
NA,NA,TRBV24-1,15,TRBJ2-3,TGTGCCACCAGTGACTTAACTCCTAGCACAGATACGCAGTATTTT,CATSDLTPSTDTQYF
few,NA,TRBV6-2/TRBV6-3,15,TRBJ2-7,TGTGCCAGCAGTTATTCAGGGGTCGGTTGGTACGAGCAGTACTTC,CASSYSGVGWYEQYF
many,NA,TRBV5-1,14,TRBJ2-1,TGCGCCAGCAGCTTGGTAGACCTCTACAATGAGCAGTTCTTC,CASSLVDLYNEQFF
few,NA,TRBV3-1,13,TRBJ1-3,TGTGCCAGCAGCGGGCGGGAGGGAAACACCATATATTTT,CASSGREGNTIYF
NA,TRBD2,TRBV30,15,TRBJ2-7,TGTGCCTGGAGTGCGGGACTAGCGGGGATTTACGAGCAGTACTTC,CAWSAGLAGIYEQYF
NA,TRBD2,TRBV7-8,17,TRBJ2-7,TGTGCCAGCAGCTCCGACCAGACTAGCGGGGGTTTCTACGAGCAGTACTTC,CASSSDQTSGGFYEQYF
NA,NA,TRBV12-3/TRBV12-4,13,TRBJ2-1,TGTGCCAGCAGTCCCCGGGACACTAATGAGCAGTTCTTC,CASSPRDTNEQFF
few,NA,TRBV2,19,TRBJ2-7,TGTGCCAGCAGTGACAAGGGCCGGTGGGGAGGACTGTCGGAAGGCGAGCAGTACTTC,CASSDKGRWGGLSEGEQYF
few,NA,TRBV7-9,15,TRBJ2-3,TGTGCCAGCAGCCCCCGGGGACTTGTGACAGATACGCAGTATTTT,CASSPRGLVTDTQYF
NA,TRBD2,TRBV12-3/TRBV12-4,15,TRBJ2-2,TGTGCCAGCAGACCTAGCGGCCCGAACACCGGGGAGCTGTTTTTT,CASRPSGPNTGELFF
once,NA,TRBV7-2,17,TRBJ2-7,TGTGCCAGCAGCTTAGCGCTATTCGCACAGCAAAGTTACGAGCAGTACTTC,CASSLALFAQQSYEQYF
few,TRBD2,TRBV7-3,17,TRBJ2-1,TGTGCCAGCAGCTTAACGAGACTAGCGGGGGTCCACAATGAGCAGTTCTTC,CASSLTRLAGVHNEQFF
many,TRBD1,TRBV10-3,13,TRBJ2-7,TGTGCCATCAGCCGAGGGACAGTCTACGAGCAGTACTTC,CAISRGTVYEQYF
few,NA,TRBV4-1,16,TRBJ2-1,TGCGCCAGCAGCCAAGAGCCGGCTAGCCTAGGGGATGAGCAGTTCTTC,CASSQEPASLGDEQFF
NA,NA,TRBV12-3/TRBV12-4,15,TRBJ2-3,TGTGCCAGCACCCCCGTAGGTCCCTCCACAGATACGCAGTATTTT,CASTPVGPSTDTQYF
few,NA,TRBV6-2/TRBV6-3,13,TRBJ1-2,TGTGCCAGCAGACACCAGGGGATTGGTGGCTACACCTTC,CASRHQGIGGYTF
NA,TRBD1,TRBV6-5,16,TRBJ2-3,TGTGCCAGCAGTTACTCGACAGGGACGGGGACAGATACGCAGTATTTT,CASSYSTGTGTDTQYF
few,NA,TRBV2,13,TRBJ1-6,TGTGCCAGCAGTGACAGGGTCGATTCACCCCTCCACTTT,CASSDRVDSPLHF
NA,NA,TRBV18,13,TRBJ2-5,TGTGCCAGCTCACGGTCGGACCAAGAGACCCAGTACTTC,CASSRSDQETQYF
NA,NA,TRBV9,16,TRBJ2-3,TGTGCCAGCAGCGATGTGGGGGGAGCTAGCACAGATACGCAGTATTTT,CASSDVGGASTDTQYF
few,NA,TRBV6-1,14,TRBJ2-3,TGTGCCAGCCGTAGAGGCGTCGACACAGATACGCAGTATTTT,CASRRGVDTDTQYF
NA,TRBD2,TRBV9,14,TRBJ2-5,TGTGCCAGCAGCGCCCCGGGGGGGGAACAGACCCAGTACTTC,CASSAPGGEQTQYF
many,NA,TRBV27,17,TRBJ2-1,TGTGCCAGCAGTTTACACCCTAGAAAGAAGGCCTACAATGAGCAGTTCTTC,CASSLHPRKKAYNEQFF
many,TRBD2,TRBV28,17,TRBJ2-3,TGTGCCAGCAGTCAGATCTATAGCGGGAGGGCCACAGATACGCAGTATTTT,CASSQIYSGRATDTQYF
many,NA,TRBV7-2,13,TRBJ2-2,TGTGCCAGCAGCATCGGGGGTCGCGGGGAGCTGTTTTTT,CASSIGGRGELFF
few,NA,TRBV9,16,TRBJ2-2,TGTGCCAGCAGCCCCCCCCCCGGCGGGAACACCGGGGAGCTGTTTTTT,CASSPPPGGNTGELFF
few,TRBD2,TRBV6-2/TRBV6-3,15,TRBJ2-2,TGTGCCAGCAGTCGGGAGGGGCGGAACACCGGGGAGCTGTTTTTT,CASSREGRNTGELFF
few,NA,TRBV29-1,16,TRBJ2-3,TGCAGCGTTGAAGATCTCAGGGTAATGCAAACAGATACGCAGTATTTT,CSVEDLRVMQTDTQYF
NA,NA,TRBV2,15,TRBJ2-1,TGTGCCAGCAGCACTACGACAGGTGCCTACAATGAGCAGTTCTTC,CASSTTTGAYNEQFF
NA,NA,TRBV4-1,19,TRBJ2-6,TGCGCCAGCAGCCCCCAAGGGCAGGGGTTAATCTCTGGGGCCAACGTCCTGACTTTC,CASSPQGQGLISGANVLTF
NA,NA,TRBV6-1,14,TRBJ1-3,TGTGCCAGCAGCGAATACAGGGCTGGAAACACCATATATTTT,CASSEYRAGNTIYF
NA,NA,TRBV3-1,15,TRBJ2-7,TGTGCCAGCAGCCCCCGGTGGGGGAGCTCCTACGAGCAGTACTTC,CASSPRWGSSYEQYF
few,TRBD2,TRBV9,15,TRBJ2-3,TGTGCCAGCAGACTGACTAGCGGGAGTACAGATACGCAGTATTTT,CASRLTSGSTDTQYF
few,NA,TRBV28,14,TRBJ2-7,TGTGCCAGCAGTGAGGCGGGTAACCGCTACGAGCAGTACTTC,CASSEAGNRYEQYF
NA,NA,TRBV29-1,11,TRBJ1-2,TGCAGCGTTGACGGAGGACAGCGCTACACCTTC,CSVDGGQRYTF
many,NA,TRBV7-9,14,TRBJ1-1,TGTGCCAGCAGCTTACGACAGTCGGGCCCCCGAGCTTTCTTT,CASSLRQSGPRAFF
NA,TRBD2,TRBV7-2,16,TRBJ2-5,TGTGCCAGCCTCAGAGGGCCACTAGCGGGGGGAGAGACCCAGTACTTC,CASLRGPLAGGETQYF
NA,NA,TRBV5-1,15,TRBJ2-2,TGCGCCAGCAGCCCCTCCGTAGGGACCGCCGGGGAGCTGTTTTTT,CASSPSVGTAGELFF
few,NA,TRBV5-1,13,TRBJ2-1,TGCGCCAGCAGCACACGAGAGGCAAGCGAGCAGTTCTTC,CASSTREASEQFF
NA,NA,TRBV29-1,13,TRBJ2-3,TGCAGCGTTGAGGCTCTTTACACGGATACGCAGTATTTT,CSVEALYTDTQYF